Listed here are 24 T cell receptor beta chains from one sample, sequenced in a study of tumor-infiltrating lymphocytes in oesophageal squamous cell carcinoma. TCRdb recomputed calls from the PCR reads with MiXCR, one row per CDR3 protein. This table has approximately 12,000 distinct CDR3 sequences, 55% appearing once. The sequenced sample consisted of esophageal tumor tissue. These receptors all stem from a male donor with esophageal squamous cell carcinoma.

About this clonotype itself: A much bigger clone sits one base away, suggesting this may be a read error. The gene calls are TRBV7-2 and TRBJ2-7, with TRBD2 identical over 13 bases. The CDR3 covers 16 residues. CDR1 is SGHTA, CDR2 FQGNSA, per germline. V shed 3 bases and J 7 bases; nucleotides not matched to a gene: 9. This CDR3 is CASSLKLAGGFNEQYF. In nucleotides, the CDR3 is TGTGCCAGCAGCTTGAAACTAGCGGGAGGGTTCAATGAGCAGTACTTC.

The table lists this clonotype with a count of one. The rearrangement uses TRBV28 and TRBJ2-5, with 11 bases lining up with TRBD2. The closer fit of TRBJ2-1 to the DNA end suggests the J call may be wrong. CDR3 length: 15 amino acids. Germline V lookup: CDR1 MDHEN, CDR2 SYDVKM. The CDR3 region is CASHSGRVSYNEQFF. The DNA for the CDR3 is TGTGCCAGCCATAGCGGGAGGGTCTCCTACAATGAGCAGTTCTTC.

This clonotype showed up just a few times. The chain joins TRBV28 to TRBJ1-2, with a weak D call TRBD1 (6 bases). This CDR3 is 13 amino acids long. V shed 5 bases and J shed 2 bases, with 9 bases lying between them. The germline CDR1 and CDR2 sequences are MDHEN and SYDVKM. The CDR3 DNA reads TGTGCCAGCAGTCGCGGACAGAACTATGGCTACACCTTC. This encodes CASSRGQNYGYTF.

The chain combines TRBV2 with TRBJ2-5, with D possibly TRBD1 on 6 matching bases. The germline V gene encodes CDR1 SNHLY and CDR2 FYNNEI. Trimming left V 5 bases short and J 11 bases short, with 12 bases between. The CDR3 contains 11 residues. CDR3 DNA sequence: TGTGCCAGCAGTTATGACAGGTGGCAGTACTTC. Translating gives CASSYDRWQYF. Full variable domain (remainder filled in from reference TRBV2 and TRBJ2-5): EPEVTQTPSHQVTQMGQEVILRCVPISNHLYFYWYRQILGQKVEFLVSFYNNEISEKSEIFDDQFSVERPDGSNFTLKIRSTKLEDSAMYFCASSYDRWQYFGPGTRLLVL.

This clonotype was detected only a few times. The chain combines TRBV9 with TRBJ1-1; the D is unclear. Looked up from germline, CDR1 is SGDLS and CDR2 is YYNGEE. The ends were cut back, 0 bases at V and 1 base at J, with 4 bases in the middle. The CDR3 is made up of 13 amino acids. This chain's CDR3 is CASSVVQNTEAFF. The CDR3 DNA follows: TGTGCCAGCAGCGTAGTTCAGAACACTGAAGCTTTCTTT.

This clonotype is a singleton in its sample. With a much larger clone just one base away, this may be a read error. The V gene is TRBV7-9, the J gene TRBJ1-2; D not resolved. The CDR3 sequence is 15 residues long. The germline gives CDR1 SEHNR, CDR2 FQNEAQ (reference sequence). CDR3 bases: TGTGCCAGCAGCGTCGGGCAGATAACGGACTATGCCTACACCTTC. Encoded protein: CASSVGQITDYAYTF.

This clonotype was seen many times. This chain joins TRBV19 and TRBJ2-2, with 10 positions matching TRBD1. The CDR3 length is 16 residues. Germline assignment: CDR1 LNHDA and CDR2 SQIVND (reference sequence). Unmatched junction bases numbered 7, after V lost 5 bases and J lost 4 bases. CDR3 bases: TGTGCCAGTAGTTCCGGGACAGGGGCGTCCACCGGGGAGCTGTTTTTT. Translating gives CASSSGTGASTGELFF. Supplemented by reference TRBV19 and TRBJ2-2, the full variable domain reads DGGITQSPKYLFRKEGQNVTLSCEQNLNHDAMYWYRQDPGQGLRLIYYSQIVNDFQKGDIAEGYSVSREKKESFPLTVTSAQKNPTAFYLCASSSGTGASTGELFFGEGSRLTVL.

The rearrangement links TRBV7-6 to TRBJ2-1; D is ambiguous. CDR3 length: 15 residues. CDR1 SGHVS and CDR2 FNYEAQ come from the germline V gene. Trimming shortened V by 4 bases and J by 0 bases, and 10 bases separated the two germline ends. CDR3 amino acids: CASSWQVISYNEQFF. The CDR3 region has the DNA TGTGCCAGCAGCTGGCAAGTAATCTCCTACAATGAGCAGTTCTTC.

With respect to this clonotype: A junction end diverges from the germline sequence, so it may reflect a read error. This chain uses TRBV7-2 with TRBJ2-3; D perhaps matches TRBD1 (6 bases). The J call is uncertain, as TRBJ2-1 better fits the DNA end. Germline-derived CDR1 and CDR2 are SGHTA and FQGNSA. The CDR3 contains 14 residues. The CDR3 DNA reads as TGCGCCAGCAGCTTGTCCTATACAGGGAATGAGCAGTTCTTC. This sequence encodes CASSLSYTGNEQFF.

This chain connects TRBV5-1 to TRBJ2-5, with 9 bases fitting TRBD2. This CDR3 contains 14 residues. The germline V gene has CDR1 SGHRS and CDR2 YFSETQ. V gave up 4 bases and J gave up 7 bases; unmatched junction bases: 8. The CDR3 is CASSAGTSHPTQYF. CDR3 DNA sequence: TGCGCCAGCAGCGCCGGGACTAGCCACCCGACCCAGTACTTC.

The genes are TRBV12-3 or TRBV12-4 and TRBJ2-1, with D perhaps given as TRBD1 or TRBD2 (6 bases each). The better agreement between TRBJ2-7 and the DNA end casts doubt on the J call. The CDR3 sequence is 18 residues long. CDR3 bases: TGTGCCAGCAGTTTAGCGGGCGGGGACACAGCTTCGCCCTCCACGCAGTACTTC. Its translation: CASSLAGGDTASPSTQYF.

This clonotype has just a few counts. CDR3 DNA sequence: TGTGCCAGCAGCTTGGACTTAGAGCAGTTCTTC. Translating gives CASSLDLEQFF. The chain has TRBV7-2 and TRBJ2-1; a possible D gene is TRBD2 (5 bases). V was clipped by 3 bases and J by 10 bases, with 7 bases between them. This CDR3 has 11 residues. Germline loops: CDR1 SGHTA, CDR2 FQGNSA.

This clonotype was counted only a few times. The CDR3 does not end in the conserved phenylalanine or tryptophan, so this is likely a read error. No DNA is shown, since the ends of the CDR3 on it are uncertain; the CDR3 is the one TCRdb lists. V usage is TRBV6-6 and J usage is TRBJ2-7; the DNA was not used to check the table's D call, TRBD1. The CDR3 numbers 15 amino acids, ends counted. Germline assignment: CDR1 MNHNY and CDR2 SVGAGI (reference sequence). CDR3 sequence reads: CASKSGHNYEQYFGS.

CDR3 region: CASSPRTGVDGYTF. In nucleotides, the CDR3 is TGTGCCAGCAGCCCCAGGACAGGGGTTGATGGCTACACCTTC. This chain uses TRBV7-6 with TRBJ1-2; 9 positions match TRBD1. Germline V gives CDR1 SGHVS, CDR2 FNYEAQ. The junction had 7 bases not matched to a gene; V was cut back by 5 bases and J by 6 bases. The CDR3 covers 14 residues.

This clonotype was counted many times. This may come from a read error, since a much larger clone is one base off. The V and J genes are TRBV6-1 and TRBJ2-7, with a possible D match to TRBD1 (6 bases). V lost 6 bases, J lost 7 bases, and 16 bases lay in between. The CDR3 spans 13 residues. Germline V gene sequence: CDR1 MNHNS, CDR2 SASEGT. The CDR3 region is CASRSQGDNEQYF. The CDR3 region has the DNA TGTGCCAGCAGGTCACAGGGAGACAATGAGCAGTACTTC.

This clonotype was seen a few times. CDR3 coding DNA: TGTGCCAGCAGCATAGGGATGGCAGGGAGCCAGTTCTTC. Translated: CASSIGMAGSQFF. V is TRBV7-2 and J is TRBJ2-1; the D gene could be TRBD1 or TRBD2 (5 bases each). The CDR3 totals 13 residues. In germline, CDR1 is SGHTA, CDR2 FQGNSA. The V gene lost 5 bases and the J gene lost 13 bases, with 18 bases spanning the gap.

This clonotype was detected ten times or more. The rearrangement uses TRBV6-1 and TRBJ1-2; TRBD1 aligns across 9 bases. CDR1 and CDR2 (germline): MNHNS, SASEGT. This CDR3 spans 15 amino acids. V trimming: 7 bases; J trimming: 7 bases; junction bases outside the gene matches: 13. CDR3: CASTLERQGVSGYTF. DNA for the CDR3: TGTGCCAGCACCCTCGAGAGACAGGGGGTTTCTGGCTACACCTTC.

On this clonotype: A much larger clonotype is one base distant, so this may be a read error. This chain's CDR3 is CASSLTFTGALFF. The CDR3 nucleotides are TGTGCCAGCAGTCTCACTTTCACCGGGGCGCTGTTTTTT. V gene TRBV27 combines with J gene TRBJ2-2, with D possibly being TRBD1 or TRBD2 (5 bases each). This CDR3 has 13 residues. Germline values: CDR1 MNHEY, CDR2 SMNVEV (reference sequence).

Ten or more counts support this clonotype. Here the CDR3 reads CASRPTGRGDTQYF. The CDR3 DNA reads as TGTGCCAGCAGACCGACAGGCCGGGGGGATACGCAGTATTTT. The rearrangement links TRBV28 to TRBJ2-3; tentatively, D is TRBD1 or TRBD2 (6 bases each). The CDR3 spans 14 residues. V lost 6 bases, J lost 6 bases, and 16 bases lay in between. Germline V gives CDR1 MDHEN, CDR2 SYDVKM.

CDR3 in DNA: TGTGCCAGCAGGCCGACTAGCGGGAGACCTACAGATACGCAGTATTTT. Residues: CASRPTSGRPTDTQYF. The rearrangement links TRBV6-6 to TRBJ2-3; TRBD2 matches 12 bases. Trimming at V came to 6 bases and at J to 3 bases, leaving 7 bases not matched to a gene. The CDR3 has 16 amino acids. Germline CDR1 and CDR2: MNHNY and SVGAGI (reference sequence).

The chain has TRBV7-6 and TRBJ1-3; no clear D gene. This CDR3 contains 14 residues. Germline-derived CDR1 and CDR2 are SGHVS and FNYEAQ. V lost 2 bases to trimming and J lost 2 bases, with 7 bases between them. DNA of the CDR3: TGTGCCAGCAGCTTATCTACGACTGGAAACACCATATATTTT. The encoded protein is CASSLSTTGNTIYF.

The chain recombines TRBV7-9 with TRBJ2-7; the D gene is possibly TRBD1 (5 bases). This CDR3 comprises 14 residues. Germline V gene sequence: CDR1 SEHNR, CDR2 FQNEAQ (reference sequence). The germline V and J ends were trimmed by 2 bases and 0 bases, with 8 bases remaining between them. The CDR3 coding sequence is TGTGCCAGCAGCTTAACAGGACCCTCCTACGAGCAGTACTTC. This sequence encodes CASSLTGPSYEQYF.

V gene TRBV7-2 combines with J gene TRBJ2-3; D is unresolved. Gene TRBJ2-1 matches the end of the DNA better, so the J call may be wrong. Germline values: CDR1 SGHTA, CDR2 FQGNSA. This CDR3 spans 13 amino acids. In nucleotides, the CDR3 is TGTGCCAGCACCTCTTACCTACAAGAGACCCAGTTCTTC. Amino acid sequence: CASTSYLQETQFF.

The V call is TRBV6-1, the J call TRBJ2-1; 7 bases map to TRBD1. Germline CDR1 is MNHNS and CDR2 is SASEGT. Trimming removed 6 bases from V and 5 bases from J; junction bases left unmatched: 7. This CDR3 is 14 amino acids long. The CDR3 sequence: CASRDLGQHNEQFF. The CDR3 DNA reads as TGTGCCAGCAGAGACCTGGGACAGCACAATGAGCAGTTCTTC.